These 16 T cell receptor beta chains share one sample of origin, sequenced in a study of T-cell memory formation after mild COVID-19. Via MiXCR, TCRdb re-called the 5' RACE reads, giving one row per CDR3 protein. The sample lists approximately 260,000 distinct CDR3 sequences; 15% to 20% were seen once. Source material: PBMCs or a T cell subset sorted from them (not recorded which). Receptor source: a man between 18 and 29 years old who had mild COVID-19 (a few samples of this study predate the infection). Cell type and time point are not known.

The V and J genes are TRBV10-2 and TRBJ1-1, with D possibly matching TRBD1 (5 bases). There are 14 residues in the CDR3. The germline V gene encodes CDR1 WSHSY and CDR2 SAAADI. With 2 bases removed from V and 10 bases from J, the gap between germline ends came to 17 bases. In DNA, the CDR3 is TGCGCCAGCAGTGAGCCGGGCAGGGCGTTGGGAGCTTTCTTT. As protein: CASSEPGRALGAFF.

The chain couples TRBV7-9 to TRBJ2-3, with D possibly being TRBD1 (6 bases). The CDR3 loop spans 14 amino acids. Trimming took off 5 bases at V and 3 bases at J, with 12 bases between the two ends. The germline V gene encodes CDR1 SEHNR and CDR2 FQNEAQ (reference sequence). CDR3 DNA: TGTGCCAGCAGCCCAAGCCAGGGGACAGATACGCAGTATTTT. This sequence encodes CASSPSQGTDTQYF.

This clonotype was counted a few times. CDR3 protein: CASSELTGGNFFGSPLHF. The CDR3 coding sequence is TGTGCCAGCAGCGAGCTGACAGGGGGGAATTTTTTTGGTTCACCCCTCCACTTT. The chain has TRBV11-1 and TRBJ1-6; 9 positions agree with TRBD1. CDR1 is SGHAT, CDR2 FQDESV, per germline (reference sequence). CDR3 length: 18 residues. J was trimmed by 9 bases and V by 5 bases; bases with no gene match: 17.

V is TRBV7-2 and J is TRBJ1-2; weak D call: TRBD1 (5 bases). Germline CDR1 reads SGHTA; CDR2 reads FQGNSA. The CDR3 covers 14 residues. The ends were cut back, 5 bases at V and 5 bases at J, with 15 bases in the middle. The chain's CDR3 is CASSPDGAGYGYTF. The CDR3 nucleotides are TGTGCCAGCAGCCCAGACGGGGCAGGGTATGGCTACACCTTC.

This clonotype was found many times. This sequence joins TRBV5-6 and TRBJ2-1, with 8 bases that match TRBD2. The CDR3 has 13 amino acids. Germline CDR1 SGHDT, CDR2 YYEEEE. Trimming removed 2 bases from V and 12 bases from J; junction bases left unmatched: 7. The CDR3 sequence is CASSFSGGPRQFF. In DNA form, the CDR3 reads TGTGCCAGCAGCTTCAGCGGGGGCCCAAGGCAGTTCTTC.

The chain uses TRBV28 and TRBJ1-4, with 9 positions matching TRBD1. Germline CDR1 MDHEN, CDR2 SYDVKM. The CDR3 extends over 14 amino acids. With V trimmed by 5 bases and J by 4 bases, 2 bases remained unmatched. CDR3 amino acids: CASSPTGGNEKLFF. DNA of the CDR3: TGTGCCAGCAGTCCGACAGGGGGTAATGAAAAACTGTTTTTT.

This clonotype was seen many times. The CDR3 coding sequence is TGTGCCACCAGTGAGCACAGCTCCTACGAGCAGTACGTC. As protein: CATSEHSSYEQYV. The genes are TRBV24-1 and TRBJ2-7; no firm D call. The CDR3 runs to 13 residues. Germline V lookup: CDR1 KGHDR, CDR2 SFDVKD. Trimming took 4 bases from V and 0 from J, leaving 6 bases between them.

The J gene is TRBJ2-1, the V gene TRBV5-6, with D possibly TRBD1 on 6 matching bases. Looked up from germline, CDR1 is SGHDT and CDR2 is YYEEEE. The V gene lost 0 bases and the J gene lost 8 bases, with 9 bases spanning the gap. The CDR3 totals 13 residues. The CDR3 DNA is TGTGCCAGCAGCTTGGGGACAGAATATGAGCAGTTCTTC. Translation: CASSLGTEYEQFF. The entire variable domain, with the rest obtained from reference TRBV5-6 and TRBJ2-1, is as follows: DAGVTQSPTHLIKTRGQQVTLRCSPKSGHDTVSWYQQALGQGPQFIFQYYEEEERQRGNFPDRFSGHQFPNYSSELNVNALLLGDSALYLCASSLGTEYEQFFGPGTRLTVL.

The sample holds many counts of this clonotype. This chain links TRBV11-1 with TRBJ2-2, with 12 positions matching TRBD2. CDR3 length equals 15 residues. Germline-derived CDR1 and CDR2 are SGHAT and FQDESV (reference sequence). The J segment lost 5 bases and the V segment lost 6 bases, leaving 4 bases of the junction unmatched. CDR3 DNA sequence: TGTGCCAGCAGGTGGACTAGCGGGGAGACCGGGGAGCTGTTTTTT. Translation: CASRWTSGETGELFF.

This chain connects TRBV15 to TRBJ1-3, with D unclear. This CDR3 has 16 amino acids. V lost 3 bases, J lost 5 bases, and 17 bases lay in between. The germline CDR1 and CDR2 sequences are LNHNV and YYDKDF (reference sequence). As DNA, the CDR3 is TGTGCCACCAGCAGCGGATCGGGCGTCTCACGAAACACCATATATTTT. It yields the protein CATSSGSGVSRNTIYF.

This clonotype was detected only a few times. The chain joins TRBV29-1 to TRBJ2-5, with a possible D match to TRBD2 (5 bases). The CDR3 runs to 15 residues. V was clipped by 1 base and J by 10 bases, with 22 bases between them. Germline CDR1 reads SQVTM; CDR2 reads ANQGSEA. This CDR3 reads CSVEALPNEDGVQYF. The CDR3 coding sequence is TGCAGCGTTGAAGCCCTCCCGAACGAAGACGGGGTCCAGTACTTC. Full variable domain (missing parts from reference TRBV29-1 and TRBJ2-5): SAVISQKPSRDICQRGTSLTIQCQVDSQVTMMFWYRQQPGQSLTLIATANQGSEATYESGFVIDKFPISRPNLTFSTLTVSNMSPEDSSIYLCSVEALPNEDGVQYFGPGTRLLVL.

The V and J genes are TRBV28 and TRBJ2-1, with 7 nucleotides matching TRBD1. The CDR3 loop spans 16 amino acids. Germline CDR1 and CDR2: MDHEN and SYDVKM. V lost 6 bases, J lost 5 bases, and 13 bases stayed unmatched. This CDR3 is CASSRPQGIWNNEQFF. The CDR3, as DNA: TGTGCCAGCAGCCGACCACAGGGGATATGGAACAATGAGCAGTTCTTC.

This clonotype was counted between two and nine times. The chain combines TRBV12-3 or TRBV12-4 with TRBJ1-2; D may be TRBD1 (6 bases). This CDR3 is built from 14 residues. The ends were cut back, 6 bases at V and 3 bases at J, with 14 bases in the middle. CDR3 residues: CASRTKGVDYGYTF. The CDR3 nucleotides read TGTGCCAGCAGAACTAAGGGGGTCGACTATGGCTACACCTTC.

This clonotype is classed as medium-sized. The rearrangement joins TRBV7-3 to TRBJ2-1; D is tentatively TRBD1 or TRBD2 (5 bases each). V was clipped by 5 bases and J by 4 bases, with 15 bases between them. Germline CDR1 is SGHTA and CDR2 is FQGTGA. The CDR3 covers 15 residues. The DNA of the CDR3 is TGTGCCAGCAGCCGAGGGGCCTCCGGGTACAATGAGCAGTTCTTC. This gives the protein CASSRGASGYNEQFF.

A few counts support this clonotype. The gene calls are TRBV7-2 and TRBJ2-7; perhaps TRBD2 as D (6 bases). The ends were cut back, 5 bases at V and 5 bases at J, with 16 bases in the middle. This CDR3 has 14 amino acids. Germline CDR1 and CDR2: SGHTA and FQGNSA. CDR3 coding DNA: TGTGCCAGCAGCCCCCTACCGGGGGTCCACGAGCAGTACTTC. Translating gives CASSPLPGVHEQYF.

There are a few counts of this clonotype. The V gene is TRBV6-2 or TRBV6-3, the J gene TRBJ2-5; TRBD2 matches at 9 bases. The CDR3 loop spans 16 amino acids. After removal of 6 bases from V and 8 bases from J, the junction contained 16 bases not matched to a gene. The germline V gene encodes CDR1 MNHEY and CDR2 SVGEGT. CDR3 nucleotide sequence: TGTGCCAGCAGCCCCTCTTATAGCGGGGGCCCCTCCACCCAGTACTTC. Translation gives CASSPSYSGGPSTQYF.